This record covers a single T cell receptor (beta chain). The sample is drawn from a study of blood T cell repertoires in COVID-19. Study-level information: The United States, Italy and Spain supplied acute and convalescent COVID-19 samples.

The CDR3 spans 19 residues. Deletions cut 1 base from V and 0 bases from J, with 22 bases between. Germline V gene lookup returns CDR1 SGHTA and CDR2 FQGNSA. Source study methods: Reference gene primer amplification in the assay estimated nucleated cell counts. The repertoire was sequenced with immunoSEQ multiplex PCR; TCRdb's copy has only in-frame clones and lacks some. D and trimming come from the DNA, and the V and J calls and clone size come from that table. Seen here are 45,000 to 50,000 clones, roughly 85% observed once, and the top ten hold approximately 32%. The sequence was obtained from an elderly woman with COVID-19, enrolled during active disease. J is TRBJ2-7 and V is TRBV7-2; tentatively, D is TRBD1 (6 bases). What was sequenced was peripheral blood. In DNA, the CDR3 is TGTGCCAGCAGCTTAGGCCCACCGGGACACCTAACCGGCTCCTACGAGCAGTACTTC. Protein sequence: CASSLGPPGHLTGSYEQYF.